This T cell receptor beta chain came from a study of spatial heterogeneity in lung cancer. From the 5' RACE reads, TCRdb called clonotypes with MiXCR, one entry per CDR3 protein. The sample contains tens of thousands of distinct CDR3 sequences, around 15% of which appear only once. Time point defined: sample taken at primary tumor resection. Samples were obtained from around 72 donors, all untreated early-stage non-small cell lung cancer patients. There are 15 residues in the CDR3. V was cut by 0 bases and J by 4 bases, with 12 bases left in between. Looked up from germline, CDR1 is MNHEY and CDR2 is SVGAGI.

The rearrangement joins TRBV6-5 to TRBJ1-2; TRBD1 might be the D (5 bases). The sample was PBMCs, taken at surgery. The TCR comes from a male donor with early-stage non-small cell lung cancer. This CDR3 reads CASSYSPRDGYGYTF. The CDR3 DNA reads as TGTGCCAGCAGTTACTCGCCCAGGGACGGCTATGGCTACACCTTC.